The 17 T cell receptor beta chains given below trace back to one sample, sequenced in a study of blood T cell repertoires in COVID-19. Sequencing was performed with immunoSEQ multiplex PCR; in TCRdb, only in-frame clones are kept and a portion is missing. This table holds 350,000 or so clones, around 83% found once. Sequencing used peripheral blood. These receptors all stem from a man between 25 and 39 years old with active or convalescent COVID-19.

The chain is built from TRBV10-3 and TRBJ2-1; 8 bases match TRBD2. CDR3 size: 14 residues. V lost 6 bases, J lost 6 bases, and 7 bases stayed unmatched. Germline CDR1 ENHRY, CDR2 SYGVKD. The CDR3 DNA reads TGTGCCATCAGATTACTAGCGGATGCCAATGAGCAGTTCTTC. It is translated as CAIRLLADANEQFF.

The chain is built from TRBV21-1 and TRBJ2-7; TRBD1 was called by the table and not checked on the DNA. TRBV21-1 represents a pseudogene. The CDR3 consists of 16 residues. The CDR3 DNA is TGTGCCAGCAGCAAAGGAGGGACAGGGTCCATTCGCGAGCAGTACTTC. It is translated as CASSKGGTGSIREQYF.

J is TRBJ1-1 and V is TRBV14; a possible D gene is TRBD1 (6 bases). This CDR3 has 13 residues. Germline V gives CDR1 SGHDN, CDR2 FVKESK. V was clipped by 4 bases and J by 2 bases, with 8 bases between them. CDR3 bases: TGTGCCAGCAGCCCGGGACAAAACACTGAAGCTTTCTTT. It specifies CASSPGQNTEAFF.

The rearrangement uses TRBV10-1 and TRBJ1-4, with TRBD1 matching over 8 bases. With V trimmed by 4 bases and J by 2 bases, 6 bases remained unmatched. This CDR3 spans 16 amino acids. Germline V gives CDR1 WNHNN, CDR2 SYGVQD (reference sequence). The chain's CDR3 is CASSGDRRGTNEKLFF. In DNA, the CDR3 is TGCGCCAGCAGTGGGGACAGGAGGGGCACTAATGAAAAACTGTTTTTT.

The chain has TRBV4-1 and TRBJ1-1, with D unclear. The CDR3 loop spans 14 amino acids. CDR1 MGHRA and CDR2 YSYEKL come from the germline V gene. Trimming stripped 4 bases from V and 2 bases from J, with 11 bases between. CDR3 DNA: TGCGCCAGCAGCCTCCTGAGGGAAAACACTGAAGCTTTCTTT. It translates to CASSLLRENTEAFF.

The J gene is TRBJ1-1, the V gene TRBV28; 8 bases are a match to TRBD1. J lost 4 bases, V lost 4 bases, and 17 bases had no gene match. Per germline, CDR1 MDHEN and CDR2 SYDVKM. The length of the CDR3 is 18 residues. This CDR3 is CASSSDSDREVVFTEAFF. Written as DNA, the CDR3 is TGTGCCAGCAGTTCCGACTCGGACAGGGAAGTCGTATTCACTGAAGCTTTCTTT.

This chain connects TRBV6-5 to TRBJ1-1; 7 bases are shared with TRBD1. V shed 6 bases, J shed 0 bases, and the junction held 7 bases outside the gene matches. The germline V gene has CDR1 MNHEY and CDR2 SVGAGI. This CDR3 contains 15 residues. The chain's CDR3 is CASRRGQVMNTEAFF. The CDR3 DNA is TGTGCCAGCAGGCGAGGACAGGTGATGAACACTGAAGCTTTCTTT.

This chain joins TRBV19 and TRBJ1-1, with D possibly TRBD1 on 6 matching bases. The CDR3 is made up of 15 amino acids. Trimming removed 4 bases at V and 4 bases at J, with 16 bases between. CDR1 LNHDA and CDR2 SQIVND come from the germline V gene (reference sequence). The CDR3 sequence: CASSTGDRGITEAFF. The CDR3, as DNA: TGTGCCAGTAGTACAGGGGACCGCGGAATCACTGAAGCTTTCTTT.

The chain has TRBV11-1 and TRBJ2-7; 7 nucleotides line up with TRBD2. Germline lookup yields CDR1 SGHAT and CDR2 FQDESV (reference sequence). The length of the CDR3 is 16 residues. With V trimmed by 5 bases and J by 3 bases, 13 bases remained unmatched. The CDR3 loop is CASSHSFAGDGYEQYF. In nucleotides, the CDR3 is TGTGCCAGCAGCCACAGCTTTGCGGGGGACGGCTACGAGCAGTACTTC. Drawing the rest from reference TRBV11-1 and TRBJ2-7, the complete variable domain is EAEVAQSPRYKITEKSQAVAFWCDPISGHATLYWYRQILGQGPELLVQFQDESVVDDSQLPKDRFSAERLKGVDSTLKIQPAELGDSAMYLCASSHSFAGDGYEQYFGPGTRLTVT.

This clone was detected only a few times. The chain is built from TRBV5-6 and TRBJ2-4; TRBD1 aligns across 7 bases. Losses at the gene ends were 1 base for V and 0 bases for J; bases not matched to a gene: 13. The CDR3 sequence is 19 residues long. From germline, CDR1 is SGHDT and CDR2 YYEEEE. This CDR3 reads CASSLLGTASLLAKNIQYF. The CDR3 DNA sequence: TGTGCCAGCAGCTTGCTCGGGACAGCTAGCCTCCTAGCCAAAAACATTCAGTACTTC.

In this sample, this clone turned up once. CDR3 residues: CASSDSGTVNSPLHF. DNA of the CDR3: TGTGCCAGTAGCGATTCCGGGACAGTAAATTCACCCCTCCACTTT. V usage is TRBV19 and J usage is TRBJ1-6; 7 nucleotides line up with TRBD1. The V gene's germline CDR1 is LNHDA and CDR2 SQIVND (reference sequence). Trimming cost V 6 bases and J 7 bases; bases outside gene matches: 9. The CDR3 has 15 amino acids.

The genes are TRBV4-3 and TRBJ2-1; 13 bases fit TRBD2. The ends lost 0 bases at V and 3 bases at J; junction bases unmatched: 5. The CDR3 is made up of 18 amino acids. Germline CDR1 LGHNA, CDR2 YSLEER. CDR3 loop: CASSQDLTSGGFYNEQFF. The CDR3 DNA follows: TGCGCCAGCAGCCAAGATTTGACTAGCGGGGGGTTCTACAATGAGCAGTTCTTC.

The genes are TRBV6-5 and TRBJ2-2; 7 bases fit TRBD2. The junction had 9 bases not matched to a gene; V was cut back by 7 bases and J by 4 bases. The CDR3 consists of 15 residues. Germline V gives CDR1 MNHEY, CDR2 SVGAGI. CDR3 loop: CASTWTSGLTGELFF. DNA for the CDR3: TGTGCCAGCACTTGGACTAGTGGGCTCACCGGGGAGCTGTTTTTT.

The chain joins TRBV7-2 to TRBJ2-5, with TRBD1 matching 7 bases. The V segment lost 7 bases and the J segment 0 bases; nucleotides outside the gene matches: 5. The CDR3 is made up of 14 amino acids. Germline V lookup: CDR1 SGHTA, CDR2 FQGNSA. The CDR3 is CASTQDRYQETQYF. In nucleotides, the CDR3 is TGTGCCAGCACCCAGGACAGGTACCAAGAGACCCAGTACTTC.

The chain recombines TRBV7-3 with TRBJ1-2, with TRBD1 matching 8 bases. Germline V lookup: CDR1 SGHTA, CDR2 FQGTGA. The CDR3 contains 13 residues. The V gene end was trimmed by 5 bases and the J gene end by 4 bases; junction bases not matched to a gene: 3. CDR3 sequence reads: CASSPGTGYGYTF. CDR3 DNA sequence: TGTGCCAGCAGCCCAGGGACAGGCTATGGCTACACCTTC.

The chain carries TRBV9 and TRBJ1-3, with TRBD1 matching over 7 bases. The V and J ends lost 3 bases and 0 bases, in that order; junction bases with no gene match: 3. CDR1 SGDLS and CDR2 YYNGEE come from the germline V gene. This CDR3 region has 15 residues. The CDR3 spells CASSAGTASGNTIYF. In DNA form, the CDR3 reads TGTGCCAGCAGCGCAGGGACAGCCTCTGGAAACACCATATATTTT.

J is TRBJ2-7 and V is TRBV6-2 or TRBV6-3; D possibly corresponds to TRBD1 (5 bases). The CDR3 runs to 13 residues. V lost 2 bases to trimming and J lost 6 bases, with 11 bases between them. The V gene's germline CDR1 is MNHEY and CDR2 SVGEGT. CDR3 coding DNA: TGTGCCAGCAGTTACGGCAGGGTAGCCGAGCAGTACTTC. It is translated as CASSYGRVAEQYF.